Following are 9 T cell receptor beta chains from one sample sequenced in a study of beta chain features in type 1 diabetes. Isolated RNA was reverse transcribed in full, so expressed TCRB transcripts were sequenced. Data came from immunoSEQ multiplex PCR; TCRdb stores just in-frame clones and leaves some out. The sample consists of over 150,000 clones, 7.5% to 10% of them appearing once. The sample taken for sequencing was central memory CD4+ T cells from blood. Source of these receptors: a man aged 18 to 30 in good health.

This clone was detected only a few times. The chain carries TRBV9 and TRBJ2-2; D is perhaps TRBD1 (5 bases). From germline, CDR1 is SGDLS and CDR2 YYNGEE. V lost 3 bases to trimming and J lost 3 bases, with 18 bases between them. The CDR3 length is 17 residues. This CDR3 reads CASSGSRSQGYTGELFF. The DNA for the CDR3 is TGTGCCAGCAGCGGGTCCAGGAGTCAGGGATACACCGGGGAGCTGTTTTTT. Full variable domain (remainder filled in from reference TRBV9 and TRBJ2-2): DSGVTQTPKHLITATGQRVTLRCSPRSGDLSVYWYQQSLDQGLQFLIQYYNGEERAKGNILERFSAQQFPDLHSELNLSSLELGDSALYFCASSGSRSQGYTGELFFGEGSRLTVL.

This clone was picked up a small number of times. The rearrangement joins TRBV19 to TRBJ2-7; 13 nucleotides line up with TRBD2. Per germline, CDR1 LNHDA and CDR2 SQIVND (reference sequence). V lost 5 bases, J lost 3 bases, and 4 bases stayed unmatched. The CDR3 has 15 residues. The CDR3 reads CASSLGLAGYYEQYF. In DNA, the CDR3 is TGTGCCAGTAGTCTGGGACTAGCGGGGTACTACGAGCAGTACTTC.

V usage is TRBV29-1 and J usage is TRBJ2-1; TRBD1 might be the D (5 bases). Germline CDR1 and CDR2: SQVTM and ANQGSEA. V shed 5 bases and J shed 0 bases, with 8 bases lying between them. The CDR3 consists of 13 residues. CDR3 in DNA: TGCAGCGTTCACAGGTACTCCTACAATGAGCAGTTCTTC. As protein: CSVHRYSYNEQFF.

This clone was found many times. V and J are TRBV5-1 and TRBJ2-2, with 8 bases lining up with TRBD2. Germline V gene data show CDR1 as SGHRS and CDR2 as YFSETQ. With V trimmed by 1 base and J by 1 base, 6 bases remained unmatched. This CDR3 comprises 17 residues. CDR3 in amino acids: CASSLLGLAGNTGELFF. CDR3 coding DNA: TGCGCCAGCAGCTTGCTTGGGCTAGCGGGGAACACCGGGGAGCTGTTTTTT.

This clone was seen repeatedly, ten times or more. V and J are TRBV7-9 and TRBJ2-3, with a possible D match to TRBD1 (5 bases). V lost 1 base to trimming and J lost 4 bases, with 9 bases between them. The CDR3 contains 14 residues. Germline V gene sequence: CDR1 SEHNR, CDR2 FQNEAQ (reference sequence). The CDR3 DNA follows: TGTGCCAGCAGCTTAGGTTGGGGCGCAGATACGCAGTATTTT. Translated, it gives CASSLGWGADTQYF. Supplemented by reference TRBV7-9 and TRBJ2-3, the full variable domain reads DTGVSQNPRHKITKRGQNVTFRCDPISEHNRLYWYRQTLGQGPEFLTYFQNEAQLEKSRLLSDRFSAERPKGSFSTLEIQRTEQGDSAMYLCASSLGWGADTQYFGPGTRLTVL.

V and J are TRBV10-3 and TRBJ2-3, with D unresolved. The CDR3 totals 16 residues. V lost 0 bases and J 1 base, leaving 11 bases between the germline ends. Germline V gene sequence: CDR1 ENHRY, CDR2 SYGVKD. CDR3 nucleotides: TGTGCCATCAGTGAGTCATTGCAGAAACGCACAGATACGCAGTATTTT. This codes for CAISESLQKRTDTQYF.

Written as DNA, the CDR3 is TGTGCCAGCTCACCACGGGCACCAAACACCGGGGAGCTGTTTTTT. Residues: CASSPRAPNTGELFF. The rearrangement joins TRBV18 to TRBJ2-2; D unresolved. Trimming cost V 1 base and J 2 bases, with 8 bases left between them. In germline, CDR1 is KGHSH, CDR2 LQKENI. This CDR3 is built from 15 residues.

This clone was observed at least ten times. This sample includes further DNA sequences coding for the same CDR3. V and J are TRBV7-2 and TRBJ2-7; 8 positions match TRBD1. This CDR3 is 14 amino acids long. Trimming at V came to 5 bases and at J to 0 bases, leaving 3 bases not matched to a gene. The germline gives CDR1 SGHTA, CDR2 FQGNSA. CDR3: CASSLGQASYEQYF. For the CDR3, the DNA is TGTGCCAGCAGCCTGGGACAGGCCTCCTACGAGCAGTACTTC.

This clone has just a few counts. The chain recombines TRBV6-5 with TRBJ2-2, with 8 bases fitting TRBD1. Germline V gene data show CDR1 as MNHEY and CDR2 as SVGAGI. The junction had 6 bases not matched to a gene; V was cut back by 8 bases and J by 7 bases. The CDR3 spans 13 residues. CDR3 in amino acids: CASQGALGGELFF. CDR3 coding DNA: TGTGCCAGCCAGGGGGCTCTCGGCGGGGAGCTGTTTTTT.